Listed below are T cell receptor beta chains from one sample, sequenced in a study of T cells in Graves' hyperthyroidism and ophthalmopathy. TCRdb analysed the multiplex PCR reads with MiXCR anew, one entry per CDR3 protein. The sample includes hundreds of thousands of distinct CDR3 sequences, 17% of them seen just once. Sequencing input: blood. The receptors come from a woman aged 18-35 years with Graves' ophthalmopathy. Each CDR3 is given with its conserved first and last residue. A D gene is named only where the DNA matches it firmly. The listing skips clone size in some rows; elsewhere it reads once, few, many or a size class.

j_call	cdr3_length	clone_size	d_call	v_call	cdr3_aa	cdr3_nt
TRBJ2-2	15	NA	NA	TRBV6-1	CASIGSGDGTGELFF	TGTGCCAGCATTGGGTCGGGAGACGGCACCGGGGAGCTGTTTTTT
TRBJ2-3	16	few	TRBD1	TRBV3-1	CASSQETGSWADTQYF	TGTGCCAGCAGCCAAGAGACAGGGAGTTGGGCAGATACGCAGTATTTT
TRBJ2-3	17	few	TRBD2	TRBV20-1	CSAQTSGRAEVTDTQYF	TGCAGTGCCCAGACTAGCGGGAGGGCCGAGGTCACAGATACGCAGTATTTT
TRBJ2-7	13	many	NA	TRBV28	CASRPPFSYEQYF	TGTGCCAGCAGGCCACCTTTCTCCTACGAGCAGTACTTC
TRBJ1-2	13	few	TRBD1	TRBV12-3/TRBV12-4	CASSRDSSYGYTF	TGTGCCAGCAGTCGGGACAGTTCCTATGGCTACACCTTC
TRBJ1-3	15	few	NA	TRBV7-9	CASSLGAEAGNTIYF	TGTGCCAGCAGCTTAGGCGCGGAAGCTGGAAACACCATATATTTT
TRBJ2-5	14	few	NA	TRBV29-1	CSVEGRGGQETQYF	TGCAGCGTTGAGGGCAGGGGGGGGCAAGAGACCCAGTACTTC
TRBJ1-2	14	once	NA	TRBV28	CASSSSSRRSGYTF	TGTGCCAGCAGTTCGTCCTCAAGGCGATCTGGCTACACCTTC
TRBJ2-1	13	many	NA	TRBV7-3	CASSMGLYNEQFF	TGTGCCAGCAGCATGGGACTTTACAATGAGCAGTTCTTC
TRBJ1-1	13	many	NA	TRBV6-1	CASSGGQNTEAFF	TGTGCCAGCAGTGGGGGCCAGAACACTGAAGCTTTCTTT
TRBJ1-4	13	many	NA	TRBV15	CATSRGGNEKLFF	TGTGCCACCAGCAGGGGCGGGAATGAAAAACTGTTTTTT
TRBJ2-3	13	many	NA	TRBV11-2	CASSPSVTDTQYF	TGTGCCAGCAGCCCCTCAGTCACAGATACGCAGTATTTT
TRBJ2-6	15	few	TRBD2	TRBV29-1	CSVRPREAGANVLTF	TGCAGCGTAAGGCCGCGGGAGGCTGGGGCCAACGTCCTGACTTTC